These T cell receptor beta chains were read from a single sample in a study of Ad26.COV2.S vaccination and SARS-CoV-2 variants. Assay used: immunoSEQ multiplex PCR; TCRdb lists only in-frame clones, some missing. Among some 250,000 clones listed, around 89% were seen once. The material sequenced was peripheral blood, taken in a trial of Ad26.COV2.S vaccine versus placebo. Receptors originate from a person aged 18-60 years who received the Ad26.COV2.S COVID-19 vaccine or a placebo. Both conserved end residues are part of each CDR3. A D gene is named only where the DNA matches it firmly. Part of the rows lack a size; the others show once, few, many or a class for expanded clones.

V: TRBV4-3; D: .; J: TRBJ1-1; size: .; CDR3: CASSQDGGPRDTEAFF; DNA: TGCGCCAGCAGCCAAGATGGGGGCCCGAGGGACACTGAAGCTTTCTTT
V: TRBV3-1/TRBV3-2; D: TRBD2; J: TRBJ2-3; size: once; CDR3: CASSPGLAGGPSPDTQYF; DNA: TGTGCCAGCAGTCCCGGACTAGCGGGAGGGCCTAGCCCAGATACGCAGTATTTT
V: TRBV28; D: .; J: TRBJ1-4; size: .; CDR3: CASSSPAGVVTNEKLFF; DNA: TGTGCCAGCAGTTCCCCCGCCGGGGTTGTGACTAATGAAAAACTGTTTTTT
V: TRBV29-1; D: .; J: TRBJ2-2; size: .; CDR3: CSVVRGTSANTGELFF; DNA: TGCAGCGTTGTTAGGGGGACCTCGGCGAACACCGGGGAGCTGTTTTTT
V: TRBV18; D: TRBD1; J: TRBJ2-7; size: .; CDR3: CASSPLGGTGSYEQYF; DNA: TGTGCCAGCTCACCACTCGGGGGGACAGGGAGCTACGAGCAGTACTTC
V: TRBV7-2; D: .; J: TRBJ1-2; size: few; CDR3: CASSLVAREASYTF; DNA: TGTGCCAGCAGCTTAGTCGCCAGGGAGGCAAGCTACACCTTC
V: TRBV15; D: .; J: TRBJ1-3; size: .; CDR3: CATSRDIGDRNTIYF; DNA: TGTGCCACCAGCAGAGATATAGGGGACAGAAACACCATATATTTT
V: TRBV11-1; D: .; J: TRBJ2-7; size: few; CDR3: CASSLGEYEQYF; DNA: TGTGCCAGCAGCTTAGGGGAGTACGAGCAGTACTTC
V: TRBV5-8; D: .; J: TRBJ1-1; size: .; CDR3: CASSFRASNTEAFF; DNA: TGTGCCAGCAGCTTCAGGGCTTCGAACACTGAAGCTTTCTTT
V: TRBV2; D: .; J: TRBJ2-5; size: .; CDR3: CASSGGTVQTQYF; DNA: TGTGCCAGCAGTGGGGGAACTGTTCAGACCCAGTACTTC
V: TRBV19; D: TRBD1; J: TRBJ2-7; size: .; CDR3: CASSIGGGTGAYEQYF; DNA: TGTGCCAGTAGTATAGGAGGGGGGACAGGAGCCTACGAGCAGTACTTC
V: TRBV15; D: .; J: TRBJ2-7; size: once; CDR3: CATSRSAGPFVFGSYEQYF; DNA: TGTGCCACCAGCAGATCCGCCGGGCCGTTCGTTTTTGGTTCCTACGAGCAGTACTTC
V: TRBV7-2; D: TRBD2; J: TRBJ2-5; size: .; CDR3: CASSLSGGLAGVKETQYF; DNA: TGTGCCAGCAGCTTAAGTGGGGGGCTAGCGGGAGTAAAAGAGACCCAGTACTTC
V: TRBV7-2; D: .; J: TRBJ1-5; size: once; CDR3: CASSPRAGDQPQHF; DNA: TGTGCCAGCAGCCCTCGTGCGGGCGATCAGCCCCAGCATTTT
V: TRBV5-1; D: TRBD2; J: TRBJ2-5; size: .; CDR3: CASSLVAGGHETQYF; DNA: TGCGCCAGCAGCTTGGTAGCGGGGGGGCACGAGACCCAGTACTTC
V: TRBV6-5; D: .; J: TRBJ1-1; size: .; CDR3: CASSYGQLNTEAFF; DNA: TGTGCCAGCAGTTACGGACAGCTGAACACTGAAGCTTTCTTT
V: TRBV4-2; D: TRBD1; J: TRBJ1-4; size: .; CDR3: CASSQEIHRGPSGSTEFF; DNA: TGTGCCAGCAGCCAAGAAATACACAGGGGTCCTTCGGGTTCAACTGAGTTTTTT
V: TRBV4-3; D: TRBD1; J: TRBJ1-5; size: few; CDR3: CASSLGTGTYQPQHF; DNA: TGCGCCAGCAGCCTCGGGACAGGGACTTATCAGCCCCAGCATTTT
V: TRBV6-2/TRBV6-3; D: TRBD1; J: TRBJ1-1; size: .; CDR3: CASSYPGQGMRAFF; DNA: TGTGCCAGCAGTTACCCGGGACAGGGAATGCGAGCTTTCTTT
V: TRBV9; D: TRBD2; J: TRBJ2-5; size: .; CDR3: CASSVGFLAGGEVQYF; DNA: TGTGCCAGCAGCGTAGGGTTCCTAGCGGGGGGGGAAGTCCAGTACTTC